Listed below are T cell receptor beta chains from one sample, sequenced in a study of cytomegalovirus exposure and HLA in healthy donors. Some clones are missing from TCRdb's copy, which holds only in-frame ones; the method was immunoSEQ multiplex PCR. This sample carries 200,000 or so clones, more than 60% of them seen once, and the ten largest clones take 15% to 19%. The sample consisted of PBMCs. All receptors derive from a man in his forties in good health and CMV-seronegative. Both conserved end residues are part of each CDR3. D genes are given only for firm matches. Clone sizes are given selectively: once, few, many, or a class where the clone is expanded.

CDR3 DNA: TGTGCCAGCAGCCGGGGACAGCCTTACACTGAAGCTTTCTTT
CDR3 protein: CASSRGQPYTEAFF
V gene: TRBV7-2
clone size: -
J gene: TRBJ1-1
D gene: TRBD1

CDR3 DNA: TGTGCGGGGGTCCCGACAGGGGCGGGCTATGGCTACACCTTC
CDR3 protein: CAGVPTGAGYGYTF
V gene: TRBV30
clone size: few
J gene: TRBJ1-2
D gene: TRBD1

CDR3 DNA: TGTGCCAGTAGTATTACGGACAGTTTGAACACTGAAGCTTTCTTT
CDR3 protein: CASSITDSLNTEAFF
V gene: TRBV19
clone size: -
J gene: TRBJ1-1
D gene: -

CDR3 DNA: TGTGCCAGCAGCGGTTTTCGGGACAGGGATCAGCCCCAGCATTTT
CDR3 protein: CASSGFRDRDQPQHF
V gene: TRBV2
clone size: -
J gene: TRBJ1-5
D gene: TRBD1

CDR3 DNA: TGTGCCAGCAGCTTCCGACGATCGGGCTATGGCTACACCTTC
CDR3 protein: CASSFRRSGYGYTF
V gene: TRBV5-4
clone size: -
J gene: TRBJ1-2
D gene: -

CDR3 DNA: TGTGCCAGTAGCACCCGTCCAACAGGGACATACGAGCAGTACTTC
CDR3 protein: CASSTRPTGTYEQYF
V gene: TRBV19
clone size: -
J gene: TRBJ2-7
D gene: -

CDR3 DNA: TGCGCCAGCAGCCACTCGACTAGCGGAGGGGGAGAGACCCAGTACTTC
CDR3 protein: CASSHSTSGGGETQYF
V gene: TRBV5-1
clone size: -
J gene: TRBJ2-5
D gene: TRBD2

CDR3 DNA: TGTGCCAGCAGCCCCACCCCCCTAGGTGGGGCCAACGTCCTGACTTTC
CDR3 protein: CASSPTPLGGANVLTF
V gene: TRBV9
clone size: -
J gene: TRBJ2-6
D gene: -

CDR3 DNA: TGTGCCAGCAGCCCCTGGTTTAGCGGGGGGCATGAGCAGTTCTTC
CDR3 protein: CASSPWFSGGHEQFF
V gene: TRBV9
clone size: once
J gene: TRBJ2-1
D gene: TRBD2

CDR3 DNA: TGTGCCTGGAGGATGGGACAGGGGGCGGAAGAGCAGTACTTC
CDR3 protein: CAWRMGQGAEEQYF
V gene: TRBV30
clone size: -
J gene: TRBJ2-7
D gene: TRBD1

CDR3 DNA: TGTGCCCTTGGGGACAGGGGGAACACCATATATTTT
CDR3 protein: CALGDRGNTIYF
V gene: TRBV30
clone size: -
J gene: TRBJ1-3
D gene: TRBD1

CDR3 DNA: TGTGCCAGCAGTTACGGGCCGGGGAGGACCGGGGAGCTGTTTTTT
CDR3 protein: CASSYGPGRTGELFF
V gene: TRBV6-5
clone size: -
J gene: TRBJ2-2
D gene: -

CDR3 DNA: TGTGCCAGCAGCTTGAAGTGGACAGGGCTGATCGCCTATGGCTACACCTTC
CDR3 protein: CASSLKWTGLIAYGYTF
V gene: TRBV5-4
clone size: -
J gene: TRBJ1-2
D gene: TRBD1

CDR3 DNA: TGCGCCAGCAGCTTGGCCGTTGTGGGAGGACTCCGGGAGACCCAGTACTTC
CDR3 protein: CASSLAVVGGLRETQYF
V gene: TRBV5-1
clone size: -
J gene: TRBJ2-5
D gene: -

CDR3 DNA: TGCGCCAGCAGCTCGCGAACGGACAGGAAATTGAATTACGAGCAGTACTTC
CDR3 protein: CASSSRTDRKLNYEQYF
V gene: TRBV5-1
clone size: -
J gene: TRBJ2-7
D gene: TRBD1

CDR3 DNA: TGTGCCAGCAAAAAAGGGGAAGAGGAGACCCAGTACTTC
CDR3 protein: CASKKGEEETQYF
V gene: TRBV2
clone size: -
J gene: TRBJ2-5
D gene: -

CDR3 DNA: TGTGCCAGCAGCAGTGGACAGGCCACCACGTTCTTC
CDR3 protein: CASSSGQATTFF
V gene: TRBV5-4
clone size: -
J gene: TRBJ2-1
D gene: TRBD1

CDR3 DNA: TGTGCCAGCAGCCAAGCCCTAACGGATAGCGGCGCCTACGAGCAGTACTTC
CDR3 protein: CASSQALTDSGAYEQYF
V gene: TRBV11-1
clone size: -
J gene: TRBJ2-7
D gene: -

CDR3 DNA: TGTGCCAGCAGCCTCTTGGGGAGGGAGACCCAGTACTTC
CDR3 protein: CASSLLGRETQYF
V gene: TRBV7-8
clone size: once
J gene: TRBJ2-5
D gene: -

CDR3 DNA: TGTGCCAGTGCTAGCGGGACCTACAATGAGCAGTTCTTC
CDR3 protein: CASASGTYNEQFF
V gene: TRBV6-6
clone size: -
J gene: TRBJ2-1
D gene: TRBD2

CDR3 DNA: TGTGCCAGCAGCTTGGGACAGGGGGTGAAGACCCAGTACTTC
CDR3 protein: CASSLGQGVKTQYF
V gene: TRBV7-9
clone size: few
J gene: TRBJ2-5
D gene: TRBD1

CDR3 DNA: TGTGCCAGCAGCCTGGGGGGTGGTAGCGGGGGATCGGAGACCCAGTACTTC
CDR3 protein: CASSLGGGSGGSETQYF
V gene: TRBV5-4
clone size: -
J gene: TRBJ2-5
D gene: TRBD2

CDR3 DNA: TGTGCCAGCAGCTTAACTAGCGGGAGTGGACAACTCTTC
CDR3 protein: CASSLTSGSGQLF
V gene: TRBV7-3
clone size: -
J gene: TRBJ2-1
D gene: TRBD2

CDR3 DNA: TGTGCCATCAGTGAGATACCGGGACTAGCGGGAGATACGCAGTATTTT
CDR3 protein: CAISEIPGLAGDTQYF
V gene: TRBV10-3
clone size: -
J gene: TRBJ2-3
D gene: TRBD2